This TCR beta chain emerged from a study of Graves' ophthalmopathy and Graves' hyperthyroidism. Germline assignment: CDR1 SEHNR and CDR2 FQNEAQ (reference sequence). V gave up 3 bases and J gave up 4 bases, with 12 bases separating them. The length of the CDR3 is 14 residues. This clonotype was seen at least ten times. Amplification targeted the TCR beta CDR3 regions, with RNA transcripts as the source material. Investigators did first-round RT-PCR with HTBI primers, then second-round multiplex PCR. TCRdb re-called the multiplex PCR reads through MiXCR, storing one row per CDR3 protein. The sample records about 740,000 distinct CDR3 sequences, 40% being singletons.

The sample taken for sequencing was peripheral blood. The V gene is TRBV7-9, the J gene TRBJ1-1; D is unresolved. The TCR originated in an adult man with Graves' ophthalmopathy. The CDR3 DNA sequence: TGTGCCAGCAGCTTCCGGGCGGTGGGCACTGAAGCTTTCTTT. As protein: CASSFRAVGTEAFF.